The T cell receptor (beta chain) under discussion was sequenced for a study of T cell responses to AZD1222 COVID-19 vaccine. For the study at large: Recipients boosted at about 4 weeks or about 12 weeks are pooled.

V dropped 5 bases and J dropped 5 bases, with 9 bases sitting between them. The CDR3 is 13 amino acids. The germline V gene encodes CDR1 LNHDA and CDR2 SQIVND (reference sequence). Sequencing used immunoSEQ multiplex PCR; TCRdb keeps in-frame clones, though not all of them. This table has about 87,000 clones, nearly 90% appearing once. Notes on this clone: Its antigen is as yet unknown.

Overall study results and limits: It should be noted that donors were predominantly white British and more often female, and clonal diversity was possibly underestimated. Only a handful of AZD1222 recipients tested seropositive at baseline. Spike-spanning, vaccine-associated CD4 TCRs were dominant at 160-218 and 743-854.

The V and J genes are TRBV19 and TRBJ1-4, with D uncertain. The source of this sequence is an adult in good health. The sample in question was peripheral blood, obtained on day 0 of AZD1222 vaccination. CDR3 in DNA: TGTGCCAGTAGTGCTGGACGCAATGAAAAACTGTTTTTT. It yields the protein CASSAGRNEKLFF. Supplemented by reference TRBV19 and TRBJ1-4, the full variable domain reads DGGITQSPKYLFRKEGQNVTLSCEQNLNHDAMYWYRQDPGQGLRLIYYSQIVNDFQKGDIAEGYSVSREKKESFPLTVTSAQKNPTAFYLCASSAGRNEKLFFGSGTQLSVL.